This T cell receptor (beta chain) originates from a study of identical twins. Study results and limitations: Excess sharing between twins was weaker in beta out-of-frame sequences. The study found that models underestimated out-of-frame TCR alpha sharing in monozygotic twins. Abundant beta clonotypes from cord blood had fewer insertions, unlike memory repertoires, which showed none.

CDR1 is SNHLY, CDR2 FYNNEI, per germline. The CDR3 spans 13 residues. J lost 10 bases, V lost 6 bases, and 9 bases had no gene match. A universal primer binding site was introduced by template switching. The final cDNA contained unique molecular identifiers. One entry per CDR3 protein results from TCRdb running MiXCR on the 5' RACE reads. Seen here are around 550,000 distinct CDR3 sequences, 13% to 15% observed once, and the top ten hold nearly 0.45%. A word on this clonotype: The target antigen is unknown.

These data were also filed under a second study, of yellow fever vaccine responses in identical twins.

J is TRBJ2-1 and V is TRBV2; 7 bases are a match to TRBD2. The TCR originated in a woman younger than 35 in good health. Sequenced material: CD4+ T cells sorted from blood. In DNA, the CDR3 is TGTGCCAGCAGCCCGATCGGAGCGGGGGAGCAGTTCTTC. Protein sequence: CASSPIGAGEQFF.